This entry features one T cell receptor (beta chain) sequence. Every bit of the isolated RNA underwent reverse transcription, so sequencing read expressed TCRB transcripts. Sequencing used immunoSEQ multiplex PCR; TCRdb keeps in-frame clones, though not all of them. The data show hundreds of thousands of clones, approximately 15% seen once. The sample is drawn from a study of beta chain features in type 1 diabetes. Across the study: Patients looked much like healthy donors when it came to age, gender and cell yields.

The germline gives CDR1 SGHRS, CDR2 YFSETQ. The CDR3 sequence is 16 residues long. The trim removed 6 bases at V and 2 bases at J, leaving 6 bases unmatched. The sequence came from a man aged 25-45 years in good health. The V gene is TRBV5-1, the J gene TRBJ2-6, with TRBD1 identical over 9 bases. Source material: naive CD4+ T cells from blood. The CDR3 spells CASNNRGRTGANVLTF. In DNA form, the CDR3 reads TGCGCCAGCAACAACAGGGGGCGAACTGGGGCCAACGTCCTGACTTTC.